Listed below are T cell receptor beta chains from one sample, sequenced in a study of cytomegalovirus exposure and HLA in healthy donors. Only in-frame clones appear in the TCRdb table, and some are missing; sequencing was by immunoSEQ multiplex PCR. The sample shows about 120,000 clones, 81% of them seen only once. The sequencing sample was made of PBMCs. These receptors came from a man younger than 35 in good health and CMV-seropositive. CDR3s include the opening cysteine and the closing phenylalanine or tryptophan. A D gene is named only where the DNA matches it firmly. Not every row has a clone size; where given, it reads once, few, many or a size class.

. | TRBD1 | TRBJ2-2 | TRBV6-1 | CASKNTGGTGELFF | TGTGCCAGCAAGAATACAGGGGGCACCGGGGAGCTGTTTTTT
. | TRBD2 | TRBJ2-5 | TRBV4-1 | CASSQDRGLARETQYF | TGCGCCAGCAGCCAAGATCGAGGACTAGCTCGGGAGACCCAGTACTTC
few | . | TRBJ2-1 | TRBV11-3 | CASSLSPASVEQFF | TGTGCCAGCAGCTTATCCCCTGCGTCGGTTGAGCAGTTCTTC
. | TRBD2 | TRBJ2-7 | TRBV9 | CASSVGASGSSYEQYF | TGTGCCAGCAGCGTAGGGGCTAGCGGGAGCTCCTACGAGCAGTACTTC
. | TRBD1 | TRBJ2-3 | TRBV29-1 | CSVVLGGIADTQYF | TGCAGCGTTGTCTTAGGGGGCATTGCAGATACGCAGTATTTT
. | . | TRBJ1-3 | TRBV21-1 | CASGDRPADTIYF | TGTGCCAGCGGGGACAGACCGGCGGACACCATATATTTT
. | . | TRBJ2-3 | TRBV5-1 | CASSLLVSDTQYF | TGCGCCAGCAGCTTACTAGTTTCTGATACGCAGTATTTT
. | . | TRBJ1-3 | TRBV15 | CATSYSSGNTIYF | TGTGCCACCAGCTACTCCTCTGGAAACACCATATATTTT
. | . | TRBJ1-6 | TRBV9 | CASSVPPLKVAGVGSPLHF | TGTGCCAGCAGCGTACCCCCCCTTAAGGTGGCAGGGGTAGGATCACCCCTCCACTTT
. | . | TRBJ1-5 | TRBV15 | CATSRVEGLSQPQHF | TGTGCCACCAGCAGAGTCGAGGGTTTAAGTCAGCCCCAGCATTTT